What follows are 31 T cell receptor beta chains derived from one specimen sequenced in a study of response to subunit inactivated influenza vaccine. TCRdb analysed the RT-PCR reads with MiXCR anew, one entry per CDR3 protein. The table shows about 800,000 distinct CDR3 sequences, with over 20% occurring only once. The source was PBMCs from blood, collected roughly 5 days after vaccination. All receptors come from a man between 45 and 60 years old who received an inactivated influenza vaccine.

This clonotype was detected a few times. The J gene is TRBJ1-5, the V gene TRBV20-1, with 8 positions matching TRBD1. V shed 6 bases, J shed 2 bases, and the junction held 6 bases outside the gene matches. CDR1 and CDR2 (germline): DFQATT, SNEGSKA (reference sequence). This CDR3 contains 14 residues. CDR3 protein: CSAEQGEGNQPQHF. CDR3 DNA: TGCAGTGCCGAACAGGGGGAGGGCAATCAGCCCCAGCATTTT.

The V call is TRBV28, the J call TRBJ2-2; no clear D. Trimming cost V 2 bases and J 0 bases, with 10 bases left between them. The CDR3 is 16 residues long. Looked up from germline, CDR1 is MDHEN and CDR2 is SYDVKM. CDR3: CASSLRRISNTGELFF. CDR3 sequence (DNA): TGTGCCAGCAGTTTAAGGCGCATATCGAACACCGGGGAGCTGTTTTTT.

This clonotype was recorded a few times. The genes are TRBV10-3 and TRBJ1-1; 7 positions match TRBD1. The germline gives CDR1 ENHRY, CDR2 SYGVKD. After removal of 0 bases from V and 5 bases from J, the junction contained 6 bases not matched to a gene. The CDR3 consists of 15 residues. DNA for the CDR3: TGTGCCATCAGTGAGTCCGACAGGGCAGGGACTGAAGCTTTCTTT. It is translated as CAISESDRAGTEAFF.

In this sample, this clonotype turned up a few times. The genes are TRBV5-1 and TRBJ2-5; D might be TRBD1 (5 bases). Per the germline V gene, CDR1 is SGHRS and CDR2 is YFSETQ. This CDR3 has 11 amino acids. V lost 6 bases to trimming and J lost 3 bases, with 6 bases between them. The DNA of the CDR3 is TGCGCCAGCAAAGGGGAAGAGACCCAGTACTTC. It is translated as CASKGEETQYF.

V is TRBV29-1 and J is TRBJ1-5; TRBD1 is a possible D gene (5 bases). The germline gives CDR1 SQVTM, CDR2 ANQGSEA. Trimming left V 4 bases short and J 5 bases short, with 12 bases between. The CDR3 runs to 13 residues. As DNA, the CDR3 is TGCAGCGTTGTAGGGGTCGACGATCAGCCCCAGCATTTT. Protein sequence: CSVVGVDDQPQHF.

V gene TRBV7-2 combines with J gene TRBJ2-5; D call uncertain. The CDR3 is 13 residues long. Germline V gene lookup returns CDR1 SGHTA and CDR2 FQGNSA. Trimming removed 3 bases from V and 2 bases from J, with 7 bases in between. The CDR3 bases are TGTGCCAGCAGCTTTACGGTTCAAGAGACCCAGTACTTC. Its translation: CASSFTVQETQYF. Drawing the rest from reference TRBV7-2 and TRBJ2-5, the complete variable domain is GAGVSQSPSNKVTEKGKDVELRCDPISGHTALYWYRQSLGQGLEFLIYFQGNSAPDKSGLPSDRFSAERTGGSVSTLTIQRTQQEDSAVYLCASSFTVQETQYFGPGTRLLVL.

The CDR3 loop reads CASSLSIGGNSEQYF. DNA of the CDR3: TGTGCCAGCAGTTTATCGATAGGGGGAAATTCCGAGCAGTACTTC. The chain links TRBV27 to TRBJ2-7; TRBD1 is a possible D gene (6 bases). The CDR3 extends over 15 amino acids. The V gene's germline CDR1 is MNHEY and CDR2 SMNVEV (reference sequence). The V end lost 0 bases, the J end lost 6 bases, and 15 bases lay between the germline ends.

The chain links TRBV28 to TRBJ2-7, with TRBD1 as a possible D gene (6 bases). V lost 4 bases to trimming and J lost 3 bases, with 16 bases between them. The CDR3 spans 15 residues. CDR1 and CDR2 (germline): MDHEN, SYDVKM. CDR3 loop: CASSYTGWVSYEQYF. CDR3 DNA: TGTGCCAGCAGTTACACAGGGTGGGTAAGCTACGAGCAGTACTTC.

V gene TRBV6-5 combines with J gene TRBJ1-6; 8 bases are shared with TRBD1. CDR1 is MNHEY and CDR2 is SVGAGI in the germline V gene. The CDR3 is 15 residues long. J was trimmed by 10 bases and V by 0 bases; bases with no gene match: 5. CDR3 region: CASSYSWTGHSPLHF. The CDR3 DNA is TGTGCCAGCAGTTACTCATGGACAGGGCACTCACCCCTCCACTTT.

The chain recombines TRBV7-8 with TRBJ2-7, with 9 bases identical to TRBD2. The germline V gene has CDR1 SGHVS and CDR2 FQNEAQ. The CDR3 is 18 amino acids. V lost 7 bases and J lost 4; bases outside the gene matches: 20. The CDR3 DNA sequence: TGTGCCAGCATTCCCCACCCTTGGCGGGAGGGCCCTCAGTACGAGCAGTACTTC. Translating gives CASIPHPWREGPQYEQYF. Based on the CDR3 plus reference TRBV7-8 and TRBJ2-7, the full variable domain is GAGVSQSPRYKVAKRGQDVALRCDPISGHVSLFWYQQALGQGPEFLTYFQNEAQLDKSGLPSDRFFAERPEGSVSTLKIQRTQQEDSAVYLCASIPHPWREGPQYEQYFGPGTRLTVT.

The chain uses TRBV5-1 and TRBJ2-5; tentative D call: TRBD2 (6 bases). The CDR3 has 19 residues. Per the germline V gene, CDR1 is SGHRS and CDR2 is YFSETQ. V lost 5 bases to trimming and J lost 2 bases, with 28 bases between them. CDR3 nucleotides: TGCGCCAGCAGACCCCCAGGGCGGGGTACGCCTCTGAAGCAAGAGACCCAGTACTTC. Protein product: CASRPPGRGTPLKQETQYF.

The chain recombines TRBV20-1 with TRBJ2-1; D unresolved. Germline V gene sequence: CDR1 DFQATT, CDR2 SNEGSKA (reference sequence). The CDR3 spans 12 residues. Deletions cut 0 bases from V and 6 bases from J, with 6 bases between. The CDR3 is CSARDTSNEQFF. The CDR3 coding sequence is TGCAGTGCTAGAGATACCTCCAATGAGCAGTTCTTC.

CDR3 sequence: CASSQGSGSTGELFF. Here the CDR3 DNA reads TGCGCCAGCAGCCAAGGTAGCGGGAGCACCGGGGAGCTGTTTTTT. The rearrangement links TRBV4-1 to TRBJ2-2; 9 bases agree with TRBD2. The V segment lost 1 base and the J segment 4 bases; nucleotides outside the gene matches: 1. From germline, CDR1 is MGHRA and CDR2 YSYEKL. CDR3 length equals 15 residues.

The chain couples TRBV5-1 to TRBJ2-1, with a possible D match to TRBD2 (6 bases). The germline gives CDR1 SGHRS, CDR2 YFSETQ. V was clipped by 7 bases and J by 3 bases, with 11 bases between them. The CDR3 runs to 13 residues. As DNA, the CDR3 is TGCGCCAGCCAGCTTAGCGGCTACAATGAGCAGTTCTTC. As protein: CASQLSGYNEQFF.

The chain combines TRBV30 with TRBJ2-5; 11 bases line up with TRBD2. This CDR3 is 15 amino acids long. Germline CDR1 GTSNPN, CDR2 SVGIG (reference sequence). J gave up 4 bases and V 0 bases, and 4 bases lay outside the gene matches. This chain's CDR3 is CAWSVRGTSGETQYF. In DNA form, the CDR3 reads TGTGCCTGGAGTGTACGAGGGACTAGCGGAGAGACCCAGTACTTC.

In this sample, this clonotype turned up a few times. The rearrangement uses TRBV20-1 and TRBJ2-3, with a tentative D call TRBD2 (5 bases). The germline V gene encodes CDR1 DFQATT and CDR2 SNEGSKA (reference sequence). The CDR3 loop spans 12 amino acids. Trimming pared 5 bases from V and 6 bases from J, leaving 12 bases between. For the CDR3, the DNA is TGCAGTGCTGGGCTAGCTGGGGATACGCAGTATTTT. Amino acid sequence: CSAGLAGDTQYF.

This clonotype has more than one count but fewer than ten. The chain is built from TRBV7-8 and TRBJ2-1; TRBD1 is a possible D gene (5 bases). The CDR3 loop spans 15 amino acids. With 4 bases removed from V and 5 bases from J, the gap between germline ends came to 15 bases. From germline, CDR1 is SGHVS and CDR2 FQNEAQ. The CDR3 DNA reads TGTGCCAGCAGCTCCCGAGGAGCAGGGCACAATGAGCAGTTCTTC. Its translation is CASSSRGAGHNEQFF.

This chain links TRBV6-2 or TRBV6-3 with TRBJ2-2; D may be TRBD2 (6 bases). The CDR3 runs to 14 residues. Between the trimmed V and J ends, which lost 2 bases and 7 bases, there was a span of 11 bases. Per the germline V gene, CDR1 is MNHEY and CDR2 is SVGEGT. This chain's CDR3 is CASSYTVGGGELFF. The CDR3 DNA follows: TGTGCCAGCAGTTACACTGTCGGGGGCGGGGAGCTGTTTTTT.

This clonotype was picked up a small number of times. The rearrangement joins TRBV12-3 or TRBV12-4 to TRBJ2-1; 9 positions match TRBD1. The CDR3 has 13 residues. The trim removed 5 bases at V and 6 bases at J, leaving 2 bases unmatched. The CDR3, as DNA: TGTGCCAGCAGTGGACAGGGGATCAATGAGCAGTTCTTC. This encodes CASSGQGINEQFF.

This clonotype was detected a few times. The chain has TRBV12-3 or TRBV12-4 and TRBJ2-3; D tentatively fits TRBD1 or TRBD2 (7 bases each). The CDR3 spans 15 residues. Deletions cut 5 bases from V and 4 bases from J, with 16 bases between. In DNA, the CDR3 is TGTGCCAGCAGTCCACCAGGGGGGGGGCCAGATACGCAGTATTTT. This gives the protein CASSPPGGGPDTQYF.

This clonotype was seen a handful of times. The chain employs TRBV7-8 and TRBJ2-3, with 9 bases identical to TRBD2. CDR3 length: 13 amino acids. Germline V CDR1 and CDR2: SGHVS, FQNEAQ. V gave up 7 bases and J gave up 4 bases; unmatched junction bases: 3. The CDR3 is CASTVAGADTQYF. Here the CDR3 DNA reads TGTGCCAGCACCGTAGCGGGAGCAGATACGCAGTATTTT.

This clonotype has at least ten counts. This sequence joins TRBV5-1 and TRBJ1-4, with TRBD1 identical over 7 bases. Trimming removed 0 bases from V and 7 bases from J; junction bases left unmatched: 6. The CDR3 extends over 15 amino acids. The V gene's germline CDR1 is SGHRS and CDR2 YFSETQ. The CDR3 loop is CASSLATGWTEKLFF. CDR3 in DNA: TGCGCCAGCAGCTTGGCGACAGGGTGGACTGAAAAACTGTTTTTT.

The V call is TRBV29-1, the J call TRBJ2-7, with D possibly matching TRBD1 (6 bases). The CDR3 totals 13 residues. Germline CDR1 and CDR2: SQVTM and ANQGSEA. Trimming took 3 bases from V and 5 from J, leaving 14 bases between them. CDR3 in DNA: TGCAGCGTTGACTTTCTTGGGACAAACGAGCAGTACTTC. The encoded protein is CSVDFLGTNEQYF.

The chain has TRBV3-1 and TRBJ2-3; the D gene is possibly TRBD1 (5 bases). V gave up 4 bases and J gave up 5 bases, with 7 bases separating them. In germline, CDR1 is LGHDT, CDR2 YNNKEL (reference sequence). This CDR3 spans 12 amino acids. The CDR3 nucleotides read TGTGCCAGCAGCCCAGGGCAAGATACGCAGTATTTT. Translating gives CASSPGQDTQYF.

This clonotype has more than one count but fewer than ten. The chain recombines TRBV9 with TRBJ1-5, with a weak D call TRBD1 (6 bases). The germline V gene encodes CDR1 SGDLS and CDR2 YYNGEE. This CDR3 spans 19 amino acids. V was clipped by 3 bases and J by 0 bases, with 22 bases between them. The chain's CDR3 is CASSGYQHRDTHSNQPQHF. The CDR3 DNA reads TGTGCCAGCAGCGGATATCAGCACCGGGACACCCATAGCAATCAGCCCCAGCATTTT.

V and J are TRBV19 and TRBJ2-4, with 7 positions matching TRBD1. The J segment lost 6 bases and the V segment lost 4 bases, leaving 9 bases of the junction unmatched. CDR3 size: 15 residues. Germline values: CDR1 LNHDA, CDR2 SQIVND (reference sequence). CDR3 sequence (DNA): TGTGCCAGTAGTACCGCCGGGAAGGGGGCAAACATTCAGTACTTC. Translation gives CASSTAGKGANIQYF.

This clonotype came up once. This rearrangement joins TRBV7-9 to TRBJ2-7, with D unclear. Germline V gives CDR1 SEHNR, CDR2 FQNEAQ (reference sequence). There are 15 residues in the CDR3. Trimming cost V 2 bases and J 1 base, with 12 bases left between them. The CDR3, as DNA: TGTGCCAGCAGCTTACTTGGGTCCGGATCCTACGAGCAGTACTTC. Its protein product is CASSLLGSGSYEQYF.

The rearrangement uses TRBV3-1 and TRBJ1-1, with D possibly being TRBD1 (5 bases). Germline lookup yields CDR1 LGHDT and CDR2 YNNKEL (reference sequence). The CDR3 extends over 13 amino acids. Trimming pared 3 bases from V and 5 bases from J, leaving 10 bases between. As DNA, the CDR3 is TGTGCCAGCAGCCAGTTCGGGGGTACTGAAGCTTTCTTT. This gives the protein CASSQFGGTEAFF. The full variable domain, rest sourced from reference TRBV3-1 and TRBJ1-1, is DTAVSQTPKYLVTQMGNDKSIKCEQNLGHDTMYWYKQDSKKFLKIMFSYNNKELIINETVPNRFSPKSPDKAHLNLHINSLELGDSAVYFCASSQFGGTEAFFGQGTRLTVV.

CDR3 in amino acids: CASSLVDGKYQPQHF. CDR3 bases: TGTGCCAGCAGCTTAGTGGATGGAAAGTATCAGCCCCAGCATTTT. The chain couples TRBV7-2 to TRBJ1-5; D remains ambiguous. Germline CDR1 and CDR2: SGHTA and FQGNSA. CDR3 length: 15 residues. Trimming stripped 1 base from V and 5 bases from J, with 12 bases between.

This clonotype was seen a handful of times. The chain is built from TRBV7-9 and TRBJ2-5; D is possibly TRBD1 (5 bases). The CDR3 contains 16 residues. CDR1 is SEHNR and CDR2 is FQNEAQ in the germline V gene (reference sequence). V was cut by 2 bases and J by 7 bases, with 20 bases left in between. CDR3 nucleotides: TGTGCCAGCAGCTTACTCAAGGGCAAGGGGTTTGGGACCCAGTACTTC. Amino acid sequence: CASSLLKGKGFGTQYF.

The rearrangement uses TRBV5-1 and TRBJ2-5; D perhaps matches TRBD1 (6 bases). CDR1 is SGHRS, CDR2 YFSETQ, per germline. The CDR3 runs to 16 residues. V lost 1 base to trimming and J lost 2 bases, with 15 bases between them. The chain's CDR3 is CASSLNTGRLQETQYF. DNA for the CDR3: TGCGCCAGCAGCTTGAACACAGGGCGACTTCAAGAGACCCAGTACTTC.